These 29 T cell receptor beta chains originate from one sample sequenced in a study of T cell repertoires in cytomegalovirus infection. MiXCR was run by TCRdb on the reads, yielding one entry per CDR3 protein. This table holds around 550,000 distinct CDR3 sequences, 26% found once. Source material: PBMCs. These receptors were collected from a human donor in good health (CMV status not recorded). Some clones in this sample may be carry-over from other donors' samples.

Ten or more counts support this clonotype. The chain links TRBV7-2 to TRBJ2-1; D may match TRBD1 or TRBD2 (5 bases each). The CDR3 totals 13 residues. Germline V lookup: CDR1 SGHTA, CDR2 FQGNSA. V lost 0 bases to trimming and J lost 11 bases, with 11 bases between them. This CDR3 reads CASSLALRDQQFF. The DNA for the CDR3 is TGTGCCAGCAGCTTAGCGCTCCGGGACCAGCAGTTCTTC.

This clonotype was found a few times. The chain joins TRBV4-1 to TRBJ1-1; the match to TRBD1 covers 7 bases. CDR1 is MGHRA, CDR2 YSYEKL, per germline. This CDR3 is built from 15 residues. After removal of 2 bases from V and 5 bases from J, the junction contained 8 bases not matched to a gene. CDR3 coding DNA: TGCGCCAGCAGCCAACTAGGGACAGATGTAACTGAAGCTTTCTTT. Translation: CASSQLGTDVTEAFF.

This sequence joins TRBV11-2 and TRBJ2-5; tentative D call: TRBD2 (7 bases). Trimming stripped 2 bases from V and 2 bases from J, with 15 bases between. This CDR3 spans 16 amino acids. The germline V gene encodes CDR1 SGHAT and CDR2 FQNNGV. CDR3 coding DNA: TGTGCCAGCAGCTTATGGGAGGGGGACATACAAGAGACCCAGTACTTC. The encoded protein is CASSLWEGDIQETQYF. Full variable domain (rest looked up from reference TRBV11-2 and TRBJ2-5): EAGVAQSPRYKIIEKRQSVAFWCNPISGHATLYWYQQILGQGPKLLIQFQNNGVVDDSQLPKDRFSAERLKGVDSTLKIQPAKLEDSAVYLCASSLWEGDIQETQYFGPGTRLLVL.

This clonotype was counted only a few times. The chain's CDR3 is CASSLAGPPSYNEQFF. The CDR3 nucleotides read TGTGCCAGCAGCTTAGCGGGCCCCCCCTCCTACAATGAGCAGTTCTTC. The rearrangement links TRBV7-9 to TRBJ2-1; no clear D. This CDR3 comprises 16 residues. The germline V and J ends were trimmed by 0 bases and 0 bases, with 9 bases remaining between them. CDR1 is SEHNR and CDR2 is FQNEAQ in the germline V gene (reference sequence).

This clonotype was counted ten times or more. The chain employs TRBV7-2 and TRBJ2-7, with TRBD2 matching over 9 bases. After removal of 3 bases from V and 7 bases from J, the junction contained 10 bases not matched to a gene. Germline CDR1 and CDR2: SGHTA and FQGNSA. The CDR3 is 15 amino acids. The CDR3 reads CASSFSGSPTLEQYF. The CDR3, as DNA: TGTGCCAGCAGCTTTAGCGGGAGTCCTACTTTGGAGCAGTACTTC.

This clonotype was counted many times. This chain joins TRBV7-2 and TRBJ2-3, with TRBD2 identical over 7 bases. CDR3 size: 15 residues. CDR1 is SGHTA, CDR2 FQGNSA, per germline. The V gene end was trimmed by 5 bases and the J gene end by 4 bases; junction bases not matched to a gene: 9. The CDR3 loop is CASSPAGRAADTQYF. The CDR3 nucleotides are TGTGCCAGCAGCCCCGCTGGGAGGGCCGCAGATACGCAGTATTTT.

The chain carries TRBV28 and TRBJ2-1; the match to TRBD2 covers 8 bases. CDR1 is MDHEN and CDR2 is SYDVKM in the germline V gene. The J segment lost 9 bases and the V segment lost 3 bases, leaving 7 bases of the junction unmatched. There are 14 residues in the CDR3. The CDR3 coding sequence is TGTGCCAGCAGTTTGGGCGGGAGGCCGCCTGAGCAGTTCTTC. It specifies CASSLGGRPPEQFF.

The chain uses TRBV7-9 and TRBJ2-5, with D maybe TRBD1 (6 bases). The CDR3 has 16 amino acids. Germline V lookup: CDR1 SEHNR, CDR2 FQNEAQ (reference sequence). V lost 0 bases to trimming and J lost 7 bases, with 18 bases between them. The CDR3 coding sequence is TGTGCCAGCAGCTTAGCGGTCCCGGAGCGCAGGGGGACCCAGTACTTC. It specifies CASSLAVPERRGTQYF.

The chain uses TRBV12-3 or TRBV12-4 and TRBJ2-2; 7 nucleotides align to TRBD2. The length of the CDR3 is 15 residues. The junction had 7 bases not matched to a gene; V was cut back by 5 bases and J by 4 bases. The DNA of the CDR3 is TGTGCCAGCAGTCCCCCCCCGGGAGGCACCGGGGAGCTGTTTTTT. Translated, it gives CASSPPPGGTGELFF.

V gene TRBV5-1 combines with J gene TRBJ2-5, with D tentatively TRBD1 or TRBD2 (5 bases each). The CDR3 has 15 amino acids. The V and J ends lost 4 bases and 2 bases respectively, with 15 bases between them. The germline V gene has CDR1 SGHRS and CDR2 YFSETQ. DNA for the CDR3: TGCGCCAGCAGCAGGACCGGGGCCCGACAAGAGACCCAGTACTTC. As protein: CASSRTGARQETQYF.

V and J are TRBV5-6 and TRBJ2-1; TRBD2 matches 12 bases. The CDR3 sequence is 16 residues long. J lost 7 bases, V lost 4 bases, and 9 bases had no gene match. CDR1 and CDR2 (germline): SGHDT, YYEEEE. For the CDR3, the DNA is TGTGCCAGCAGCGCACGCCTAGCGGGAGGGATGAATGAGCAGTTCTTC. Amino acid sequence: CASSARLAGGMNEQFF.

J is TRBJ2-4 and V is TRBV6-5, with D possibly matching TRBD1 (5 bases). Germline V lookup: CDR1 MNHEY, CDR2 SVGAGI. The V end lost 0 bases, the J end lost 6 bases, and 9 bases lay between the germline ends. The CDR3 runs 14 residues. The CDR3 nucleotides are TGTGCCAGCAGTTACTCGACGCAGGGAAACATTCAGTACTTC. Encoded protein: CASSYSTQGNIQYF.

The V and J genes are TRBV4-3 and TRBJ2-1, with 8 bases lining up with TRBD2. CDR3 length equals 17 residues. J lost 2 bases, V lost 2 bases, and 8 bases had no gene match. Per the germline V gene, CDR1 is LGHNA and CDR2 is YSLEER. CDR3 protein: CASSQRPAGDPYNEQFF. Written as DNA, the CDR3 is TGCGCCAGCAGCCAACGACCAGCGGGAGACCCCTACAATGAGCAGTTCTTC.

The chain combines TRBV20-1 with TRBJ2-5, with 8 bases identical to TRBD2. Trimming at V came to 6 bases and at J to 5 bases, leaving 8 bases not matched to a gene. The germline CDR1 and CDR2 sequences are DFQATT and SNEGSKA (reference sequence). This CDR3 comprises 13 residues. The CDR3 here is CSAELPGGETQYF. CDR3 bases: TGCAGTGCCGAGCTACCGGGAGGGGAGACCCAGTACTTC.

The V and J genes are TRBV20-1 and TRBJ2-2; D is uncertain. This CDR3 is 16 amino acids long. Trimming removed 4 bases at V and 1 base at J, with 16 bases between. The V gene's germline CDR1 is DFQATT and CDR2 SNEGSKA (reference sequence). The CDR3 loop is CSATTYTLLNTGELFF. Here the CDR3 DNA reads TGCAGTGCTACTACATACACCTTATTGAACACCGGGGAGCTGTTTTTT.

In its sample, this clonotype was seen a few times. The V call is TRBV11-3, the J call TRBJ2-2, with TRBD2 matching over 10 bases. V dropped 0 bases and J dropped 1; count of bases not matched to a gene: 11. In germline, CDR1 is SGHNT, CDR2 YENEEA. The CDR3 has 20 residues. The CDR3 is CASSLDLRLAGVKNTGELFF. DNA of the CDR3: TGTGCCAGCAGCTTAGATCTTCGGCTAGCGGGAGTTAAGAACACCGGGGAGCTGTTTTTT.

This clonotype occurred many times. V usage is TRBV7-2 and J usage is TRBJ2-3, with 7 bases lining up with TRBD2. The junction had 6 bases not matched to a gene; V was cut back by 5 bases and J by 1 base. The CDR3 has 15 amino acids. Germline-derived CDR1 and CDR2 are SGHTA and FQGNSA. CDR3 bases: TGTGCCAGCAGCCCTAGCGGAATAGGCACAGATACGCAGTATTTT. It translates to CASSPSGIGTDTQYF.

V gene TRBV11-2 combines with J gene TRBJ1-5, with unresolved D. Germline-derived CDR1 and CDR2 are SGHAT and FQNNGV. Trimming stripped 3 bases from V and 9 bases from J, with 9 bases between. The CDR3 runs to 12 residues. The CDR3 DNA reads as TGTGCCAGCAGCTTCCCTGGCGGGCCCCAGCATTTT. It codes for CASSFPGGPQHF.

The V call is TRBV28, the J call TRBJ2-7; no firm D call. The CDR3 loop spans 16 amino acids. V gave up 3 bases and J gave up 3 bases, with 18 bases separating them. Germline V lookup: CDR1 MDHEN, CDR2 SYDVKM. CDR3 protein: CASSFPGGRSGYEQYF. The CDR3 DNA sequence: TGTGCCAGCAGTTTCCCGGGCGGACGGTCGGGCTACGAGCAGTACTTC.

This clonotype was observed at least ten times. The chain is built from TRBV7-8 and TRBJ2-5; tentative D call: TRBD2 (5 bases). This CDR3 is 15 amino acids long. Trimming took off 5 bases at V and 4 bases at J, with 17 bases between the two ends. The germline V gene has CDR1 SGHVS and CDR2 FQNEAQ. Here the CDR3 DNA reads TGTGCCAGCAGCCTCCTCCGAGGAGGAGGAGAGACCCAGTACTTC. Amino acid sequence: CASSLLRGGGETQYF.

This chain connects TRBV10-3 to TRBJ2-7; D gene ambiguous. This CDR3 contains 15 residues. V was clipped by 0 bases and J by 2 bases, with 11 bases between them. In germline, CDR1 is ENHRY, CDR2 SYGVKD. This CDR3 is CAISESDGYPYEQYF. CDR3 DNA: TGTGCCATCAGTGAGTCGGACGGATATCCCTACGAGCAGTACTTC.

This clonotype has only a few counts. The V call is TRBV28, the J call TRBJ1-4, with 12 bases that match TRBD1. Germline V gives CDR1 MDHEN, CDR2 SYDVKM. The CDR3 runs 23 residues. Trimming cost V 1 base and J 1 base; bases outside gene matches: 19. The CDR3 sequence: CASSLFMPSLTGTGGITNEKLFF. In DNA form, the CDR3 reads TGTGCCAGCAGTTTATTCATGCCCTCCCTTACCGGGACAGGGGGCATAACTAATGAAAAACTGTTTTTT.

The chain links TRBV2 to TRBJ2-5; D is uncertain. The ends were cut back, 10 bases at V and 2 bases at J, with 20 bases in the middle. Germline CDR1 and CDR2: SNHLY and FYNNEI. This CDR3 comprises 15 residues. DNA for the CDR3: TGTGCCACCAAAGTGCGCCACAGTGTTCAAGAGACCCAGTACTTC. Translating it yields CATKVRHSVQETQYF.

This clonotype was picked up a small number of times. The gene calls are TRBV11-3 and TRBJ2-2, with 9 bases fitting TRBD1. CDR3 size: 17 residues. CDR1 is SGHNT and CDR2 is YENEEA in the germline V gene. The ends lost 1 base at V and 5 bases at J; junction bases unmatched: 8. CDR3 in DNA: TGTGCCAGCAGCTTAGGTTCCGGGACAGGGTGGACCGGGGAGCTGTTTTTT. This gives the protein CASSLGSGTGWTGELFF. Full variable domain (remainder filled in from reference TRBV11-3 and TRBJ2-2): EAGVVQSPRYKIIEKKQPVAFWCNPISGHNTLYWYLQNLGQGPELLIRYENEEAVDDSQLPKDRFSAERLKGVDSTLKIQPAELGDSAVYLCASSLGSGTGWTGELFFGEGSRLTVL.

There are a few counts of this clonotype. The chain links TRBV6-2 or TRBV6-3 to TRBJ1-5; D may be TRBD1 (5 bases). The V and J ends lost 5 bases and 13 bases respectively, with 18 bases between them. The CDR3 has 13 residues. Germline CDR1 reads MNHEY; CDR2 reads SVGEGT. CDR3 loop: CASSLADGTDQHF. The CDR3 region has the DNA TGTGCCAGCAGTCTTGCCGACGGGACTGATCAGCATTTT.

The chain recombines TRBV12-5 with TRBJ2-1; D gene unclear. Per the germline V gene, CDR1 is LGHNT and CDR2 is FRNRAP. V lost 5 bases to trimming and J lost 0 bases, with 11 bases between them. The CDR3 consists of 15 residues. The DNA for the CDR3 is TGTGCTAGTGGTCTGGGGTCGGGCTCCTACAATGAGCAGTTCTTC. It yields the protein CASGLGSGSYNEQFF.

This clonotype was detected only a few times. V and J are TRBV27 and TRBJ1-2; D is undetermined. V was trimmed by 2 bases and J by 8 bases, leaving 15 bases between them. This CDR3 contains 14 residues. Germline V lookup: CDR1 MNHEY, CDR2 SMNVEV (reference sequence). CDR3 coding DNA: TGTGCCAGCAGTTTAGGAAGAGGGCAGGAGGGCTACACCTTC. Translating gives CASSLGRGQEGYTF.

This clonotype was seen repeatedly, ten times or more. The chain recombines TRBV7-2 with TRBJ2-7, with D possibly being TRBD2 (5 bases). The germline V and J ends were trimmed by 5 bases and 3 bases, with 17 bases remaining between them. CDR3 size: 15 residues. Germline CDR1 is SGHTA and CDR2 is FQGNSA. CDR3 DNA sequence: TGTGCCAGCAGCCCGTCGGGGAGCCTGCTCTACGAGCAGTACGTC. As protein: CASSPSGSLLYEQYV.

V usage is TRBV6-6 and J usage is TRBJ1-1; TRBD1 is a possible D gene (5 bases). Germline V gene data show CDR1 as MNHNY and CDR2 as SVGAGI (reference sequence). Trimming took off 2 bases at V and 4 bases at J, with 23 bases between the two ends. The CDR3 has 18 residues. In DNA, the CDR3 is TGTGCCAGCAGTTACGACGCTACAGGCGCTGTTTTGAGCACTGAAGCTTTCTTT. As protein: CASSYDATGAVLSTEAFF.